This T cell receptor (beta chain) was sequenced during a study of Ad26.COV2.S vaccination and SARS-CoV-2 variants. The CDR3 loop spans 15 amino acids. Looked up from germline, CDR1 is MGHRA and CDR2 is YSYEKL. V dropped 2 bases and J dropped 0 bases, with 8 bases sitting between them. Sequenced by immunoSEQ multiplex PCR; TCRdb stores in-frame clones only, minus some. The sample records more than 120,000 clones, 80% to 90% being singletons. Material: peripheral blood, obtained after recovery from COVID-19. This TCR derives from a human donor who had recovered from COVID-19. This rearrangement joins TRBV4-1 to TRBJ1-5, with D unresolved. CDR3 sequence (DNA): TGCGCCAGCAGCCAAAGGGCTTATAGCAATCAGCCCCAGCATTTT. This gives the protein CASSQRAYSNQPQHF.